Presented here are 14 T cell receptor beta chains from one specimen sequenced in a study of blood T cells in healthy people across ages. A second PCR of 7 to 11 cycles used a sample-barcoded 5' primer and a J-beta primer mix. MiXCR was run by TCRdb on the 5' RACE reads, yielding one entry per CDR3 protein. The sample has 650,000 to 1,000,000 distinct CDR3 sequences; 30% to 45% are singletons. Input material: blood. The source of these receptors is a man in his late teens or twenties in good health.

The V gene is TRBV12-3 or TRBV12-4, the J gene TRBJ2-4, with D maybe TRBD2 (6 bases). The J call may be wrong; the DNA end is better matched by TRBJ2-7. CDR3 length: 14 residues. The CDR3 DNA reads TGTGCCAGCAGTCCCTGGGACTGGGTGTACGAGCAGTACTTC. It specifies CASSPWDWVYEQYF.

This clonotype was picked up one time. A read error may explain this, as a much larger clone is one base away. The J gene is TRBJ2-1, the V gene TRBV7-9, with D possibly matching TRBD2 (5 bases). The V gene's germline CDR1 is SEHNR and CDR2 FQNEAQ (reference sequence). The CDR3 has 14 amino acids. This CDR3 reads CASSVALEGNEQFF. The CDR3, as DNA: TGTGCCAGCAGCGTAGCGCTAGAGGGAAATGAGCAGTTCTTC.

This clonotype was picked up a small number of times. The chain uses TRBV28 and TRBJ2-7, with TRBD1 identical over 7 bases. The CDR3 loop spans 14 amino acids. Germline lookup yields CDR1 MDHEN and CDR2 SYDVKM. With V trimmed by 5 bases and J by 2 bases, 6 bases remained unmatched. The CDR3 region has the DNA TGTGCCAGCAGTCCCGGACAGGCTCCCTACGAGCAGTACTTC. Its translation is CASSPGQAPYEQYF.

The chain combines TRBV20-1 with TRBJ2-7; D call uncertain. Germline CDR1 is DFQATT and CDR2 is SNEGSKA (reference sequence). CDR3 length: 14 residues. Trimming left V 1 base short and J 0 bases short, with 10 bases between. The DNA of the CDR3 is TGCAGTGCTAGAGCGTCGTACAGCTCCTACGAGCAGTACTTC. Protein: CSARASYSSYEQYF.

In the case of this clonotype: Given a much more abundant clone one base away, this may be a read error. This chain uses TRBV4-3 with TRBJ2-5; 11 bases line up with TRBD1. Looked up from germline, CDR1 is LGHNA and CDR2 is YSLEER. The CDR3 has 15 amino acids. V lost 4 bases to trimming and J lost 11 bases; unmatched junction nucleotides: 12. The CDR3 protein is CASSPGQGDYNEQYF. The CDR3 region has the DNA TGCGCCAGCAGCCCGGGACAGGGGGATTACAATGAGCAGTACTTC.

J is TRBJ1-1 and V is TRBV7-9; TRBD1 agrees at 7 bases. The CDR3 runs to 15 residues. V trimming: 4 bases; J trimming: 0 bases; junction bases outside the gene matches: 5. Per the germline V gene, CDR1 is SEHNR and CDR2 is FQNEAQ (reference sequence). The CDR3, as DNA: TGTGCCAGCAGCTATCAGACAGGGATGAACACTGAAGCTTTCTTT. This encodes CASSYQTGMNTEAFF.

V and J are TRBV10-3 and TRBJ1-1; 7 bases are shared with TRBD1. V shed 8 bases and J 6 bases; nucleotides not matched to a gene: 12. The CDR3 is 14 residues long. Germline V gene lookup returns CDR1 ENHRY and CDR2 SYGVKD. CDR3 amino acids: CAIGDRLGGAEAFF. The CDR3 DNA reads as TGTGCCATCGGGGACAGACTCGGGGGAGCTGAAGCTTTCTTT.

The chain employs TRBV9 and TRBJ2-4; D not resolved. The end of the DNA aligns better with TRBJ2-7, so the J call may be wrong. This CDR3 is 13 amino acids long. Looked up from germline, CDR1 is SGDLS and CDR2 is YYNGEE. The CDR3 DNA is TGTGCCAGCAGCGGAGAGGTATGGGGCGAGCAGTACTTC. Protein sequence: CASSGEVWGEQYF.

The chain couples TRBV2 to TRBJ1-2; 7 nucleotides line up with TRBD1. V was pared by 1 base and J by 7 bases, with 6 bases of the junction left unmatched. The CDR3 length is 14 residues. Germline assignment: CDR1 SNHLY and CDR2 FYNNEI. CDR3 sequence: CASSEDEGAGGYTF. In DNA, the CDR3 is TGTGCCAGCAGTGAAGACGAGGGGGCAGGTGGCTACACCTTC.

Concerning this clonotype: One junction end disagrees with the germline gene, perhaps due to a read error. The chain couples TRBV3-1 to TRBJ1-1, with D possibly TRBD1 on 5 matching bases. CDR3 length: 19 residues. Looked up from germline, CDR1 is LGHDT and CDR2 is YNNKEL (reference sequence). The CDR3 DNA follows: TGTGCCAGCCGCCAAGATATGGGGATAACTCAGGGCCGGGAGACTGAAGCTTTCTTT. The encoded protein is CASRQDMGITQGRETEAFF.

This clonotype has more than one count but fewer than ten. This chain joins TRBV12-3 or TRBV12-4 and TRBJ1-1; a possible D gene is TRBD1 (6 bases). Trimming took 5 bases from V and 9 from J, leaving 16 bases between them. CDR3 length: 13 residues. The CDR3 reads CASSGGRGSQAFF. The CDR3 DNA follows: TGTGCCAGCAGTGGGGGCAGGGGCTCCCAAGCTTTCTTT.

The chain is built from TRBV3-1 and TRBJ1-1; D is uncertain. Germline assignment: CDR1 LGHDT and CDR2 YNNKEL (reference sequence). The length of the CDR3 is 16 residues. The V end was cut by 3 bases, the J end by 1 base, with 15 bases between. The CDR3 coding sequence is TGTGCCAGCAGCCAGCCCCTGGCACACACGAACACTGAAGCTTTCTTT. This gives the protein CASSQPLAHTNTEAFF.

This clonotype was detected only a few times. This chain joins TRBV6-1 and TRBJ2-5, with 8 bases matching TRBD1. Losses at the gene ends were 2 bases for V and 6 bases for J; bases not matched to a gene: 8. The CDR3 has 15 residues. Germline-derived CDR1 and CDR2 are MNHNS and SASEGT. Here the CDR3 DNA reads TGTGCCAGCAGTGAAAATGGGACAGGCTTAAAGACCCAGTACTTC. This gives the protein CASSENGTGLKTQYF.

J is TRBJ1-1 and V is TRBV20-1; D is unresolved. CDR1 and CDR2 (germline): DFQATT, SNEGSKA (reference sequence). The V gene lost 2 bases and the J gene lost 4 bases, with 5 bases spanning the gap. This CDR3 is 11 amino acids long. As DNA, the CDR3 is TGCAGTGCTAGATTTGGCACTGAAGCTTTCTTT. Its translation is CSARFGTEAFF.